This passage covers 30 T cell receptor beta chains from one sample sequenced in a study of blood T cell repertoires in COVID-19. Measured with immunoSEQ multiplex PCR; TCRdb has only the in-frame clones, and not every one. This sample has a few hundred thousand clones; 85% to 90% occur once, and the top ten carry roughly 0.99%. Sequencing was done on a sample of PBMCs or T cells enriched from blood (not recorded which). The receptor source for this set is a man aged 18 to 29 who had recovered from COVID-19.

V and J are TRBV5-6 and TRBJ1-5; D gene uncertain. From germline, CDR1 is SGHDT and CDR2 YYEEEE. This CDR3 has 16 amino acids. V was cut by 2 bases and J by 6 bases, with 18 bases left in between. In nucleotides, the CDR3 is TGTGCCAGCAGCTTTAGTGAAGGGAGAGGCAGTCAGCCCCAGCATTTT. This translates into CASSFSEGRGSQPQHF.

The V gene is TRBV3-1 (or the pseudogene TRBV3-2), the J gene TRBJ2-7; D is uncertain. V lost 4 bases and J lost 4, with 8 bases in between. CDR3 length: 12 residues. Germline lookup yields CDR1 LGHDT and CDR2 YNNKEL (reference sequence). The CDR3 is CASSRTPYEQYF. The CDR3 DNA follows: TGTGCCAGCAGCCGAACACCGTACGAGCAGTACTTC.

V and J are TRBV5-4 and TRBJ2-1; possibly TRBD2 for D (7 bases). Germline-derived CDR1 and CDR2 are SGHNT and YYREEE (reference sequence). There are 17 residues in the CDR3. Between the trimmed V and J ends, which lost 3 bases and 2 bases, there was a span of 18 bases. The CDR3 DNA reads as TGTGCCAGCAGCTCGGGGGAGAGGCGGGGGCCCTACAATGAGCAGTTCTTC. This translates into CASSSGERRGPYNEQFF.

The gene calls are TRBV7-9 and TRBJ1-2, with a possible D match to TRBD1 (5 bases). There are 15 residues in the CDR3. Trimming removed 0 bases at V and 8 bases at J, with 16 bases between. Germline V gene sequence: CDR1 SEHNR, CDR2 FQNEAQ (reference sequence). CDR3 sequence: CASSLAEGRIWGYTF. CDR3 nucleotides: TGTGCCAGCAGCTTAGCGGAGGGACGTATTTGGGGCTACACCTTC. The full variable domain, completed using reference TRBV7-9 and TRBJ1-2, is DTGVSQNPRHKITKRGQNVTFRCDPISEHNRLYWYRQTLGQGPEFLTYFQNEAQLEKSRLLSDRFSAERPKGSFSTLEIQRTEQGDSAMYLCASSLAEGRIWGYTFGSGTRLTVV.

The chain joins TRBV6-2 or TRBV6-3 to TRBJ1-6; D unresolved. V lost 2 bases to trimming and J lost 9 bases, with 8 bases between them. The germline gives CDR1 MNHEY, CDR2 SVGEGT. This CDR3 region has 13 residues. The CDR3 region is CASSYRESSPLHF. DNA for the CDR3: TGTGCCAGCAGTTACAGGGAGAGTTCACCCCTCCACTTT.

This chain connects TRBV28 to TRBJ2-6; possibly TRBD1 for D (6 bases). The CDR3 has 15 residues. Per germline, CDR1 MDHEN and CDR2 SYDVKM. The V and J ends lost 4 bases and 3 bases respectively, with 10 bases between them. The CDR3 DNA sequence: TGTGCCAGCAGTTCAACAGGGTTTGGGGCCAACGTCCTGACTTTC. Protein sequence: CASSSTGFGANVLTF. The whole variable domain, remainder taken from reference TRBV28 and TRBJ2-6, is DVKVTQSSRYLVKRTGEKVFLECVQDMDHENMFWYRQDPGLGLRLIYFSYDVKMKEKGDIPEGYSVSREKKERFSLILESASTNQTSMYLCASSSTGFGANVLTFGAGSRLTVL.

The chain links TRBV5-1 to TRBJ2-1; possibly TRBD2 for D (6 bases). Germline assignment: CDR1 SGHRS and CDR2 YFSETQ. Trimming took off 0 bases at V and 7 bases at J, with 11 bases between the two ends. The CDR3 contains 14 residues. The CDR3 region is CASSLDTSTNEQFF. The CDR3 DNA reads as TGCGCCAGCAGCTTGGATACTAGCACTAATGAGCAGTTCTTC.

The chain has TRBV29-1 and TRBJ2-1, with 9 bases aligning to TRBD2. Germline assignment: CDR1 SQVTM and CDR2 ANQGSEA. The CDR3 loop spans 19 amino acids. The CDR3 loop is CTSIKGAPGLAGRYNEQFF. As DNA, the CDR3 is TGCACCTCCATCAAGGGGGCACCGGGACTAGCAGGGAGATACAATGAGCAGTTCTTC.

This chain uses TRBV9 with TRBJ1-2; D is unclear. Trimming took off 3 bases at V and 4 bases at J, with 13 bases between the two ends. The CDR3 loop spans 14 amino acids. In germline, CDR1 is SGDLS, CDR2 YYNGEE. CDR3 region: CASSASQIRYGYTF. The CDR3 DNA reads as TGTGCCAGCAGCGCCTCTCAGATTCGCTATGGCTACACCTTC.

This chain connects TRBV28 to TRBJ2-1, with 10 bases identical to TRBD2. The CDR3 sequence is 15 residues long. V lost 4 bases to trimming and J lost 7 bases; unmatched junction nucleotides: 7. Per the germline V gene, CDR1 is MDHEN and CDR2 is SYDVKM. Here the CDR3 reads CASSSSGSVFNEQFF. The CDR3 coding sequence is TGTGCCAGCAGTTCTAGCGGGAGCGTCTTTAATGAGCAGTTCTTC. The full variable domain, its missing parts supplied by reference TRBV28 and TRBJ2-1, is DVKVTQSSRYLVKRTGEKVFLECVQDMDHENMFWYRQDPGLGLRLIYFSYDVKMKEKGDIPEGYSVSREKKERFSLILESASTNQTSMYLCASSSSGSVFNEQFFGPGTRLTVL.

The chain joins TRBV29-1 to TRBJ2-3; 11 positions agree with TRBD2. V shed 4 bases, J shed 6 bases, and the junction held 3 bases outside the gene matches. Germline V gene sequence: CDR1 SQVTM, CDR2 ANQGSEA. The CDR3 covers 13 residues. The CDR3 DNA reads TGCAGCGTTGTAACTAGCGGGAGTGATACGCAGTATTTT. Its translation: CSVVTSGSDTQYF.

V usage is TRBV5-1 and J usage is TRBJ2-3; weak D call: TRBD2 (5 bases). From germline, CDR1 is SGHRS and CDR2 YFSETQ. The ends were cut back, 4 bases at V and 4 bases at J, with 19 bases in the middle. This CDR3 is built from 16 residues. CDR3 amino acids: CASSPGIAGSSDTQYF. Written as DNA, the CDR3 is TGCGCCAGCAGCCCCGGGATAGCTGGGTCCTCAGATACGCAGTATTTT.

This sequence joins TRBV7-9 and TRBJ1-5; 9 bases fit TRBD1. Looked up from germline, CDR1 is SEHNR and CDR2 is FQNEAQ (reference sequence). V gave up 5 bases and J gave up 7 bases; unmatched junction bases: 6. The CDR3 contains 14 residues. CDR3: CASSRSGTGQPQHF. CDR3 DNA sequence: TGTGCCAGCAGCCGATCCGGGACAGGGCAGCCCCAGCATTTT.

J is TRBJ2-7 and V is TRBV5-1; TRBD2 matches at 13 bases. The junction had 1 base not matched to a gene; V was cut back by 5 bases and J by 2 bases. There are 14 residues in the CDR3. In germline, CDR1 is SGHRS, CDR2 YFSETQ. CDR3 DNA sequence: TGCGCCAGCAGACTAGCGGGAGGGACCTACGAGCAGTACTTC. Its translation: CASRLAGGTYEQYF. Looking up the rest from reference TRBV5-1 and TRBJ2-7 gives the full variable domain: KAGVTQTPRYLIKTRGQQVTLSCSPISGHRSVSWYQQTPGQGLQFLFEYFSETQRNKGNFPGRFSGRQFSNSRSEMNVSTLELGDSALYLCASRLAGGTYEQYFGPGTRLTVT.

This clone was seen more than once but under ten times. The rearrangement links TRBV2 to TRBJ1-1; unclear D gene. The CDR3 has 12 amino acids. CDR1 and CDR2 (germline): SNHLY, FYNNEI. Between the trimmed V and J ends, which lost 1 base and 7 bases, there was a span of 7 bases. The CDR3 bases are TGTGCCAGCAGTGAAGTTCGGGTTGAAGCTTTCTTT. It specifies CASSEVRVEAFF.

This chain links TRBV28 with TRBJ1-4; possible D gene TRBD1, 5 bases. The CDR3 sequence is 15 residues long. Per the germline V gene, CDR1 is MDHEN and CDR2 is SYDVKM. V lost 2 bases, J lost 4 bases, and 11 bases lay in between. The CDR3 sequence is CASSLDRGNNEKLFF. The CDR3 region has the DNA TGTGCCAGCAGTTTAGATAGGGGAAATAATGAAAAACTGTTTTTT.

The J gene is TRBJ2-7, the V gene TRBV30; 9 bases line up with TRBD2. This CDR3 comprises 14 residues. Per germline, CDR1 GTSNPN and CDR2 SVGIG (reference sequence). V shed 1 base, J shed 4 bases, and the junction held 5 bases outside the gene matches. The CDR3 DNA reads TGTGCCTGGAGTGCCAGGACTAGCGTTTACGAGCAGTACTTC. Its translation: CAWSARTSVYEQYF.

CDR3: CASSTAVEQFF. The CDR3 DNA sequence: TGTGCCAGCAGTACGGCGGTTGAGCAGTTCTTC. This chain uses TRBV2 with TRBJ2-1; unclear D gene. The V gene lost 5 bases and the J gene lost 9 bases, with 8 bases spanning the gap. Germline loops: CDR1 SNHLY, CDR2 FYNNEI. CDR3 size: 11 residues.

This rearrangement joins TRBV2 to TRBJ2-3; D is undetermined. Trimming stripped 0 bases from V and 5 bases from J, with 6 bases between. The CDR3 has 13 amino acids. Per the germline V gene, CDR1 is SNHLY and CDR2 is FYNNEI. Here the CDR3 DNA reads TGTGCCAGCAGTGAAGCGACAAGAGATACGCAGTATTTT. Translation gives CASSEATRDTQYF. Drawing the rest from reference TRBV2 and TRBJ2-3, the complete variable domain is EPEVTQTPSHQVTQMGQEVILRCVPISNHLYFYWYRQILGQKVEFLVSFYNNEISEKSEIFDDQFSVERPDGSNFTLKIRSTKLEDSAMYFCASSEATRDTQYFGPGTRLTVL.

The chain recombines TRBV5-1 with TRBJ2-7; the D gene is possibly TRBD1 (5 bases). Per germline, CDR1 SGHRS and CDR2 YFSETQ. V lost 3 bases and J 6 bases, leaving 10 bases between the germline ends. This CDR3 comprises 12 residues. CDR3 protein: CASSSQGSEQYF. As DNA, the CDR3 is TGCGCCAGCAGCTCCCAGGGATCCGAGCAGTACTTC.

The rearrangement joins TRBV9 to TRBJ1-5, with TRBD1 identical over 7 bases. Germline CDR1 reads SGDLS; CDR2 reads YYNGEE. The CDR3 length is 15 residues. V was clipped by 4 bases and J by 2 bases; unmatched bases: 6. For the CDR3, the DNA is TGTGCCAGCAGCCGTACAGGGGTGGGCAATCAGCCCCAGCATTTT. Encoded protein: CASSRTGVGNQPQHF.

This chain uses TRBV7-9 with TRBJ2-1; 7 nucleotides line up with TRBD2. V was pared by 3 bases and J by 6 bases, with 2 bases of the junction left unmatched. The germline CDR1 and CDR2 sequences are SEHNR and FQNEAQ (reference sequence). The CDR3 consists of 13 residues. DNA of the CDR3: TGTGCCAGCAGCTTGTGGGGGGGCAATGAGCAGTTCTTC. Amino acids: CASSLWGGNEQFF.

J is TRBJ1-5 and V is TRBV5-8; D gene ambiguous. This CDR3 has 12 residues. In germline, CDR1 is SGHTS, CDR2 YDEGEE. The V end lost 3 bases, the J end lost 3 bases, and 4 bases lay between the germline ends. CDR3 loop: CASSSFNQPQHF. DNA of the CDR3: TGTGCCAGCAGCTCCTTCAATCAGCCCCAGCATTTT.

This chain connects TRBV6-1 to TRBJ2-7, with 10 bases that match TRBD2. The V gene's germline CDR1 is MNHNS and CDR2 SASEGT. The ends lost 3 bases at V and 1 base at J; junction bases unmatched: 9. The CDR3 runs 17 residues. CDR3 amino acids: CASSEFASGSSSYEQYF. The CDR3 DNA follows: TGTGCCAGCAGTGAGTTTGCTAGCGGGAGTTCGTCCTACGAGCAGTACTTC.

The chain couples TRBV10-2 to TRBJ2-1, with 7 bases fitting TRBD2. After removal of 1 base from V and 0 bases from J, the junction contained 3 bases not matched to a gene. Germline-derived CDR1 and CDR2 are WSHSY and SAAADI. This CDR3 spans 16 amino acids. CDR3 in amino acids: CASSEYLAVSYNEQFF. CDR3 in DNA: TGCGCCAGCAGTGAGTATCTAGCGGTCTCCTACAATGAGCAGTTCTTC.

This clone was seen a single time. V is TRBV12-3 or TRBV12-4 and J is TRBJ2-1; D not certain. The V gene lost 6 bases and the J gene lost 7 bases, with 10 bases spanning the gap. The CDR3 is 12 amino acids. The CDR3 coding sequence is TGTGCCAGCAGCTCAGGAACAAATGAGCAGTTCTTC. It yields the protein CASSSGTNEQFF.

This clone is a singleton in its sample. The chain links TRBV5-1 to TRBJ2-3; 10 nucleotides align to TRBD1. The V gene end was trimmed by 7 bases and the J gene end by 4 bases; junction bases not matched to a gene: 6. This CDR3 is built from 14 residues. The V gene's germline CDR1 is SGHRS and CDR2 YFSETQ. CDR3 coding DNA: TGCGCCAGCGGGTGGGGGACAGGGGCAGATACGCAGTATTTT. Translating gives CASGWGTGADTQYF. The full variable domain, in which reference TRBV5-1 and TRBJ2-3 provide the parts outside the CDR3, is KAGVTQTPRYLIKTRGQQVTLSCSPISGHRSVSWYQQTPGQGLQFLFEYFSETQRNKGNFPGRFSGRQFSNSRSEMNVSTLELGDSALYLCASGWGTGADTQYFGPGTRLTVL.

In DNA form, the CDR3 reads TGTGCCATCAGTGAAGGGGCAGAGAGCAATCAGCCCCAGCATTTT. Its translation is CAISEGAESNQPQHF. The genes are TRBV10-3 and TRBJ1-5; possibly TRBD1 for D (5 bases). Trimming pared 3 bases from V and 1 base from J, leaving 10 bases between. The CDR3 contains 15 residues. The germline gives CDR1 ENHRY, CDR2 SYGVKD.

The chain links TRBV29-1 to TRBJ2-5, with unresolved D. The CDR3 spans 11 residues. Germline CDR1 SQVTM, CDR2 ANQGSEA. V gave up 4 bases and J gave up 7 bases, with 10 bases separating them. The chain's CDR3 is CSVVQLGTQYF. The CDR3 DNA reads as TGCAGCGTTGTCCAACTCGGGACCCAGTACTTC.

The V gene is TRBV5-6, the J gene TRBJ1-2, with 7 bases fitting TRBD1. This CDR3 comprises 19 residues. V lost 4 bases to trimming and J lost 1 base; unmatched junction nucleotides: 19. CDR1 SGHDT and CDR2 YYEEEE come from the germline V gene. CDR3 DNA: TGTGCCAGCAGCAAAAAGGGACAGCACCCGGCAAGATTTAACTATGGCTACACCTTC. Translated: CASSKKGQHPARFNYGYTF.